The 19 T cell receptor beta chains presented below share a single source sample, sequenced in a study of technical replicates of blood from several donors. Using immunoSEQ multiplex PCR, the repertoire was profiled, and TCRdb retains in-frame clones only, with some absent. Counted here are 60,000 to 85,000 clones, approximately 94% occurring once; the ten biggest clones make up about 0.4%. The sample consisted of T cells isolated from PBMCs. The receptors derive from a human donor in good health.

V gene TRBV6-5 combines with J gene TRBJ2-7; 8 bases agree with TRBD1. The CDR3 consists of 15 residues. Germline lookup yields CDR1 MNHEY and CDR2 SVGAGI. Trimming took 7 bases from V and 0 from J; bases not matched to a gene: 8. The CDR3 coding sequence is TGTGCCAGCACAAAGGGGACAGGAGCCTCCTACGAGCAGTACTTC. It codes for CASTKGTGASYEQYF.

This chain links TRBV5-4 with TRBJ1-3; D is unresolved. This CDR3 region has 14 residues. CDR1 and CDR2 from the germline V gene are SGHNT and YYREEE (reference sequence). V lost 0 bases to trimming and J lost 3 bases, with 7 bases between them. The chain's CDR3 is CASSLERVGNTIYF. The CDR3 nucleotides read TGTGCCAGCAGCTTGGAACGGGTTGGAAACACCATATATTTT.

The chain recombines TRBV27 with TRBJ2-1, with 9 nucleotides matching TRBD2. The germline V gene has CDR1 MNHEY and CDR2 SMNVEV (reference sequence). Trimming took 3 bases from V and 2 from J; bases not matched to a gene: 8. This CDR3 comprises 17 residues. In nucleotides, the CDR3 is TGTGCCAGCAGTTTTTGGGGGCGGGAGGGGGCCTACAATGAGCAGTTCTTC. This encodes CASSFWGREGAYNEQFF.

Only one count was recorded for this clone. V is TRBV13 and J is TRBJ1-1; 9 nucleotides line up with TRBD1. Losses at the gene ends were 5 bases for V and 12 bases for J; bases not matched to a gene: 1. Per germline, CDR1 PRHDT and CDR2 FYEKMQ (reference sequence). This CDR3 contains 10 residues. The CDR3 loop is CASSGQGSFF. For the CDR3, the DNA is TGTGCCAGCAGCGGACAGGGGTCTTTCTTT.

V gene TRBV6-5 combines with J gene TRBJ2-7; D is possibly TRBD2 (5 bases). The CDR3 covers 15 residues. V was clipped by 5 bases and J by 1 base, with 15 bases between them. Germline lookup yields CDR1 MNHEY and CDR2 SVGAGI. The CDR3 bases are TGTGCCAGCAGTCGGACGACAACGGGATCCTACGAGCAGTACTTC. It codes for CASSRTTTGSYEQYF.

The rearrangement uses TRBV11-3 and TRBJ2-2; 8 bases match TRBD1. After removal of 4 bases from V and 8 bases from J, the junction contained 6 bases not matched to a gene. Germline V gene lookup returns CDR1 SGHNT and CDR2 YENEEA. This CDR3 region has 14 residues. CDR3 sequence (DNA): TGTGCCAGCAGCTCGGACAGGGTGACGGGGGAGCTGTTTTTT. Translating it yields CASSSDRVTGELFF.

This chain links TRBV10-3 with TRBJ2-7; TRBD2 agrees at 11 bases. The germline V gene has CDR1 ENHRY and CDR2 SYGVKD. The CDR3 runs to 16 residues. The V and J ends lost 10 bases and 2 bases, in that order; junction bases with no gene match: 13. DNA of the CDR3: TGTGCCACAACTCTAGTAACTAGCGGGGGAGCCTACGAGCAGTACTTC. Translating it yields CATTLVTSGGAYEQYF.

This chain joins TRBV5-4 and TRBJ2-5; D might be TRBD1 (5 bases). The V end lost 4 bases, the J end lost 5 bases, and 15 bases lay between the germline ends. Looked up from germline, CDR1 is SGHNT and CDR2 is YYREEE (reference sequence). The CDR3 covers 14 residues. DNA for the CDR3: TGTGCCAGCAGCCTAGGACATCCTAGGGAGACCCAGTACTTC. This encodes CASSLGHPRETQYF.

The chain is built from TRBV11-2 and TRBJ2-5, with TRBD2 as a possible D gene (6 bases). The V end lost 6 bases, the J end lost 1 base, and 12 bases lay between the germline ends. Germline V CDR1 and CDR2: SGHAT, FQNNGV. There are 14 residues in the CDR3. The CDR3 sequence: CASSRQGGQETQYF. The CDR3 DNA follows: TGTGCCAGCAGTAGGCAGGGAGGCCAAGAGACCCAGTACTTC.

The V and J genes are TRBV4-2 and TRBJ2-7; TRBD1 matches 9 bases. The V gene's germline CDR1 is LGHNA and CDR2 YNFKEQ. V gave up 4 bases and J gave up 2 bases; unmatched junction bases: 12. The CDR3 is made up of 17 amino acids. CDR3 sequence reads: CASSLGTGTHPTYEQYF. CDR3 DNA sequence: TGTGCCAGCAGCCTAGGGACAGGGACCCATCCTACCTACGAGCAGTACTTC.

The chain has TRBV5-5 and TRBJ2-7, with a possible D match to TRBD2 (6 bases). V was shortened by 0 bases and J by 0 bases, with 13 bases between the two germline ends. Germline V CDR1 and CDR2: SGHKS, YYEKEE (reference sequence). The CDR3 runs 16 residues. The CDR3 bases are TGTGCCAGCAGCTTGGCCGGGGCGGGAAGCTCCTACGAGCAGTACTTC. Translating it yields CASSLAGAGSSYEQYF.

This rearrangement joins TRBV10-3 to TRBJ1-3, with 8 bases aligning to TRBD1. The CDR3 is 14 residues long. Germline lookup yields CDR1 ENHRY and CDR2 SYGVKD. V was pared by 7 bases and J by 4 bases, with 6 bases of the junction left unmatched. The CDR3 DNA follows: TGTGCCATCACCGGACAGGGAGGAGGAAACACCATATATTTT. As protein: CAITGQGGGNTIYF.

The rearrangement joins TRBV5-6 to TRBJ2-1, with 9 bases identical to TRBD2. Per germline, CDR1 SGHDT and CDR2 YYEEEE. CDR3 length equals 15 residues. V dropped 2 bases and J dropped 10; count of bases not matched to a gene: 10. The DNA for the CDR3 is TGTGCCAGCAGCTTTATATTTGAGCGGGAGGACGAGCAGTTCTTC. It is translated as CASSFIFEREDEQFF. The full variable domain, completed using reference TRBV5-6 and TRBJ2-1, is DAGVTQSPTHLIKTRGQQVTLRCSPKSGHDTVSWYQQALGQGPQFIFQYYEEEERQRGNFPDRFSGHQFPNYSSELNVNALLLGDSALYLCASSFIFEREDEQFFGPGTRLTVL.

The chain carries TRBV19 and TRBJ1-1, with TRBD1 as a possible D gene (6 bases). CDR1 is LNHDA and CDR2 is SQIVND in the germline V gene (reference sequence). CDR3 size: 16 residues. Trimming removed 7 bases at V and 1 base at J, with 19 bases between. In nucleotides, the CDR3 is TGTGCCAGTAATCCCCTGGACAGCCTTAAGAACACTGAAGCTTTCTTT. Its protein product is CASNPLDSLKNTEAFF.

The chain employs TRBV9 and TRBJ1-5, with D perhaps matching TRBD1 (5 bases). V dropped 7 bases and J dropped 6 bases, with 8 bases sitting between them. This CDR3 region has 11 residues. CDR1 SGDLS and CDR2 YYNGEE come from the germline V gene. The CDR3: CASGHSQPQHF. The CDR3 region has the DNA TGTGCCAGCGGACATAGTCAGCCCCAGCATTTT.

The chain couples TRBV5-4 to TRBJ1-1; TRBD1 matches at 7 bases. V gave up 2 bases and J gave up 0 bases; unmatched junction bases: 4. This CDR3 has 15 residues. The germline V gene encodes CDR1 SGHNT and CDR2 YYREEE (reference sequence). This CDR3 reads CASSFIGTVNTEAFF. In nucleotides, the CDR3 is TGTGCCAGCAGCTTTATTGGGACAGTGAACACTGAAGCTTTCTTT.

The V gene is TRBV29-1, the J gene TRBJ2-7, with D unclear. Germline lookup yields CDR1 SQVTM and CDR2 ANQGSEA. V was clipped by 7 bases and J by 5 bases, with 18 bases between them. The CDR3 sequence is 13 residues long. The CDR3 loop is CSDESGYDHEQYF. The CDR3 DNA is TGCAGCGACGAGTCAGGTTATGATCACGAGCAGTACTTC.

This CDR3 reads CASSYKGGWENTEAFF. The CDR3, as DNA: TGTGCCAGCAGTTACAAGGGGGGGTGGGAGAACACTGAAGCTTTCTTT. The V and J genes are TRBV6-5 and TRBJ1-1; the D gene is possibly TRBD1 (6 bases). CDR1 MNHEY and CDR2 SVGAGI come from the germline V gene. Trimming took 2 bases from V and 1 from J, leaving 14 bases between them. The CDR3 sequence is 16 residues long.

V usage is TRBV6-6 and J usage is TRBJ2-1; 8 nucleotides align to TRBD2. This CDR3 comprises 15 residues. The V segment lost 6 bases and the J segment 3 bases; nucleotides outside the gene matches: 7. CDR1 is MNHNY, CDR2 SVGAGI, per germline (reference sequence). DNA for the CDR3: TGTGCCAGCAGCCCCGGGACTAGAGACTACAATGAGCAGTTCTTC. Its protein product is CASSPGTRDYNEQFF.